This T cell receptor (beta chain) was sequenced in a study of T-cell memory formation after mild COVID-19. CDR1 is SQVTM and CDR2 is ANQGSEA in the germline V gene. Deletions cut 7 bases from V and 7 bases from J, with 19 bases between. CDR3 length: 13 residues. TCRdb re-called the 5' RACE reads through MiXCR, storing one row per CDR3 protein. The sample lists 120,000 to 150,000 distinct CDR3 sequences; 6% were seen once. This clonotype was recorded many times. The chain is built from TRBV29-1 and TRBJ1-2; a possible D gene is TRBD1 (5 bases). The clonotype comes from an adult woman who had mild COVID-19 (a few samples of this study predate the infection). Cell type and time point are not known. Sequenced material: PBMCs or a T cell subset sorted from them (not recorded which). Written as DNA, the CDR3 is TGCAGCGCCGCCGAAGTTTTGAGGGGTGGCTACACCTTC. It yields the protein CSAAEVLRGGYTF.